The T cell receptor beta chain under discussion was sequenced for a study of CD8+CD57+ T cells in acquired aplastic anemia. Across the whole study: Sorted cells (CD4+ and CD8+) yielded DNA amounts that averaged approximately 3.1 ug.

The CDR3 has 11 residues. The V gene's germline CDR1 is SQVTM and CDR2 ANQGSEA. The V gene lost 4 bases and the J gene lost 7 bases, with 10 bases spanning the gap. A remark on this clonotype: What it recognizes is unknown.

For CDR3 and TCR beta VDJ profiling, genomic DNA was the template used. Using its own MiXCR run on the reads, TCRdb lists one record per CDR3 protein. The data contain approximately 250,000 distinct CDR3 sequences, less than 85% of them singletons. Those patients picked for sequencing had displayed CD8+CD57+ cell expansion on flow cytometry. Study-level findings and limits: A significant difference in CD8+ Simpson's diversity between patients and controls was not found.

The specimen sequenced was sorted CD4+, CD8+, or CD8+CD57+ T cells (not recorded which) from PBMCs. This sequence originates from a human donor with aplastic anemia. V and J are TRBV29-1 and TRBJ1-1; D is possibly TRBD1 (5 bases). The CDR3 region is CSVVGVGEAFF. CDR3 nucleotides: TGCAGCGTTGTGGGGGTTGGTGAAGCTTTCTTT.